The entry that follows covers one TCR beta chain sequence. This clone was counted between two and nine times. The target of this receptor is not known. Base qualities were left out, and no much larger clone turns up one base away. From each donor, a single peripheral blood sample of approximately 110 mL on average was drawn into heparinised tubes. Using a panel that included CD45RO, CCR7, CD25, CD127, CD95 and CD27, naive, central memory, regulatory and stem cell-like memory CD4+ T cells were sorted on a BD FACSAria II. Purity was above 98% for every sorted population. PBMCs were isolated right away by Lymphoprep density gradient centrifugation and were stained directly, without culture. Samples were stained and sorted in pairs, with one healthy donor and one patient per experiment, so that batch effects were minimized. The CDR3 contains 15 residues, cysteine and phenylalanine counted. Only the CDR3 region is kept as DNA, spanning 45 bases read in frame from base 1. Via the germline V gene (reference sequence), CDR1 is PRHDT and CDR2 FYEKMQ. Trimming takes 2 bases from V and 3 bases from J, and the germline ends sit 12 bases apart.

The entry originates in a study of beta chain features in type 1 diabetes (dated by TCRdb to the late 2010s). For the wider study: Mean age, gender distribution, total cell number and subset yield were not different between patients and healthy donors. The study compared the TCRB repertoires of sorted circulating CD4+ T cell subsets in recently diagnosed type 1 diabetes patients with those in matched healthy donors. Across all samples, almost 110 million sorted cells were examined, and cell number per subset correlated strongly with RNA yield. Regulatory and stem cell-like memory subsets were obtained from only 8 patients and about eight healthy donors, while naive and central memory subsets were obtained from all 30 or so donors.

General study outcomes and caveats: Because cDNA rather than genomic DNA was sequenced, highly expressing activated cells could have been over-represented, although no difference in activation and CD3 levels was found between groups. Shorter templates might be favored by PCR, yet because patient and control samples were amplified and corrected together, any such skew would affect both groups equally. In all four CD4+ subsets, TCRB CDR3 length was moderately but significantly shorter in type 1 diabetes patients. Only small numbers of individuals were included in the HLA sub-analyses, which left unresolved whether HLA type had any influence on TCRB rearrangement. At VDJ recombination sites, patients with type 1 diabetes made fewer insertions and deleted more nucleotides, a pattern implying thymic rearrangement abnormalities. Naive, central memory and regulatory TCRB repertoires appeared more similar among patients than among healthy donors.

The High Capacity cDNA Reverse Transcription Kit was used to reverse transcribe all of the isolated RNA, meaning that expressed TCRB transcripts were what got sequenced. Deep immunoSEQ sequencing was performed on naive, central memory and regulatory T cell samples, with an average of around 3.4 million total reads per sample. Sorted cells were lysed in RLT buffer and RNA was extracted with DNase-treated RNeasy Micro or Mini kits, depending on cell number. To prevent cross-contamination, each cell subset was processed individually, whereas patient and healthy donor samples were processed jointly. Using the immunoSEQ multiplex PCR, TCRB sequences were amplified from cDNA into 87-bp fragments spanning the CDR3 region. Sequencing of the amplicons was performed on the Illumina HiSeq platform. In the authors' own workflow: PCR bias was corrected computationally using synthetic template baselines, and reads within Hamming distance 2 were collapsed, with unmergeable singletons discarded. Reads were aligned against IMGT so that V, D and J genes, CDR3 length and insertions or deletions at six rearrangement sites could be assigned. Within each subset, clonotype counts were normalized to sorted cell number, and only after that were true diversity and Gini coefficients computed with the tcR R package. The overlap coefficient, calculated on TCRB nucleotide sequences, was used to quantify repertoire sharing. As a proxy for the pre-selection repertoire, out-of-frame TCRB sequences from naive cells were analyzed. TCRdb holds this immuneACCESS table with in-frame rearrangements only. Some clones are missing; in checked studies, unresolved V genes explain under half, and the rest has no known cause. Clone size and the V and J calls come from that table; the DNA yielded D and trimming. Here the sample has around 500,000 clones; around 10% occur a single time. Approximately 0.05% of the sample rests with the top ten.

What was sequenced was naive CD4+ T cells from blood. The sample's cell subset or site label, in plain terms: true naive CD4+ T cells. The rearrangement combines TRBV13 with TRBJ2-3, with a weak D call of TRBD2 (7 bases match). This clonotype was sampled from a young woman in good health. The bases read TGTGCCAGCAGCTTAACAGGGAGGGCAACAGATACGCAGTATTTT. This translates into CASSLTGRATDTQYF.